The T cell receptor (beta chain) under discussion was sequenced for a study of OX40 agonist ivuxolimab in advanced cancers. Whole-study findings and limits: The authors also found low normalized T-cell clonal expansion in some nonresponders. Dosing at 0.1 to 3.0 mg/kg was accompanied by clonal expansion of CD4+ and CD8+ blood T cells by week 6.

Of note for this clone: Its cognate antigen is unknown.

Sampling times: baseline, cycle 4 day 1, cycle 7 day 1. TCRdb's copy holds only in-frame clones and misses some; the assay was immunoSEQ multiplex PCR. The sample shows 46,000 or so clones, approximately 77% of them seen only once. Germline lookup yields CDR1 SGHAT and CDR2 FQNNGV. Trimming stripped 3 bases from V and 1 base from J, with 13 bases between. The CDR3 totals 15 residues. The chain joins TRBV11-2 to TRBJ2-7, with D tentatively TRBD2 (5 bases). This receptor was taken from an adult with an advanced solid tumor such as melanoma, head and neck, liver or kidney cancer. This sample comprised CD4+ or CD8+ T cells sorted from blood, obtained in a trial of the OX40 agonist ivuxolimab. The CDR3 spells CASSFSFRESYEQYF. The CDR3 region has the DNA TGTGCCAGCAGCTTTTCTTTCCGGGAATCCTACGAGCAGTACTTC. Full variable domain (outside the CDR3, taken from reference TRBV11-2 and TRBJ2-7): EAGVAQSPRYKIIEKRQSVAFWCNPISGHATLYWYQQILGQGPKLLIQFQNNGVVDDSQLPKDRFSAERLKGVDSTLKIQPAKLEDSAVYLCASSFSFRESYEQYFGPGTRLTVT.